This T cell receptor beta chain was found in a study of blood T cell repertoires in COVID-19. In the study overall: Acute and convalescent COVID-19 samples came from the United States, Italy and Spain.

Libraries were prepared by immunoSEQ multiplex PCR; TCRdb keeps only in-frame clonotypes and omits some of them. The sample consists of fewer than 300,000 clones, around 87% of them appearing once. The receptor comes from a woman aged 50 to 65 with acute or convalescent COVID-19. Sequenced material: peripheral blood.

CDR3 DNA sequence: TGTGCCAGTAGTACCCCCAGGACAGGGTGGCTGAACTATGGCTACACCTTC. Encoded protein: CASSTPRTGWLNYGYTF. The chain employs TRBV19 and TRBJ1-2, with 8 bases matching TRBD1. The CDR3 is 17 amino acids. The germline V gene has CDR1 LNHDA and CDR2 SQIVND (reference sequence). The trim removed 4 bases at V and 2 bases at J, leaving 12 bases unmatched.